Given below is one T cell receptor beta chain in context. The CDR3 has 15 amino acids. Looked up from germline, CDR1 is SGHDN and CDR2 is FVKESK. The ends lost 0 bases at V and 4 bases at J; junction bases unmatched: 2. These data originate in a study of OX40 agonist ivuxolimab in advanced cancers. Libraries were prepared by immunoSEQ multiplex PCR; TCRdb keeps only in-frame clonotypes and omits some of them. The sample shows about 100,000 clones, 91% of them seen only once. Specimen: CD4+ or CD8+ T cells sorted from blood, collected in a trial of the OX40 agonist ivuxolimab. This receptor was obtained from an adult with an advanced solid tumor such as melanoma, head and neck, liver or kidney cancer. The chain is built from TRBV14 and TRBJ2-2, with 7 bases aligning to TRBD1. In DNA, the CDR3 is TGTGCCAGCAGCCAAGACAGGGGGATCACCGGGGAGCTGTTTTTT. This encodes CASSQDRGITGELFF.